This T cell receptor beta chain was profiled in a study of cytomegalovirus exposure and HLA in healthy donors. About this clone itself: As yet, its antigen is unknown.

General observations from the study: Rates of TCR association differed by HLA locus in a later analysis, with DRB1 highest and HLA-C lowest.

The primer mix had 60 Vbeta and 13 Jbeta primers. Sequenced by immunoSEQ multiplex PCR; TCRdb stores in-frame clones only, minus some. The sample shows 100,000 to 150,000 clones, roughly 68% of them seen only once. The CDR3 has 12 residues. Deletions cut 4 bases from V and 0 bases from J, with 3 bases between. Germline-derived CDR1 and CDR2 are SNHLY and FYNNEI. This rearrangement joins TRBV2 to TRBJ1-1; D gene unclear. The clonotype comes from a woman between 50 and 59 years old in good health and CMV-seropositive. The sample comprised PBMCs. CDR3 amino acids: CASSVMNTEAFF. CDR3 coding DNA: TGTGCCAGCAGTGTTATGAACACTGAAGCTTTCTTT.